The 8 T cell receptor beta chains below were found in one sample sequenced in a study of neurological immune-mediated disorders. TCRdb re-called the 5' RACE reads through MiXCR, storing one row per CDR3 protein. The sample holds 55,000 to 70,000 distinct CDR3 sequences, roughly 4.9% seen once. The sample consisted of PBMCs. The receptors shown here come from a human donor with multiple sclerosis. The donor label of this sample is uncertain.

This clonotype occurred many times. This sequence joins TRBV20-1 and TRBJ2-7; 9 bases align to TRBD1. Trimming cost V 5 bases and J 6 bases; bases outside gene matches: 11. This CDR3 is 14 amino acids long. From germline, CDR1 is DFQATT and CDR2 SNEGSKA (reference sequence). CDR3 sequence (DNA): TGCAGTGCTCGCCCGAGGACAGGGGTTAGCGAGCAGTACTTC. Translating it yields CSARPRTGVSEQYF.

This clonotype was seen at least ten times. The chain is built from TRBV3-1 and TRBJ2-7, with a possible D match to TRBD1 (6 bases). Germline CDR1 LGHDT, CDR2 YNNKEL (reference sequence). The CDR3 runs 16 residues. The V gene lost 0 bases and the J gene lost 2 bases, with 14 bases spanning the gap. The CDR3 protein is CASSQDRQGSTYEQYF. The CDR3 DNA reads as TGTGCCAGCAGCCAAGATCGCCAGGGGAGTACCTACGAGCAGTACTTC.

The table lists this clonotype with many counts. The chain employs TRBV20-1 and TRBJ2-7, with 8 bases aligning to TRBD1. The CDR3 covers 14 residues. V lost 2 bases to trimming and J lost 5 bases; unmatched junction nucleotides: 8. Per the germline V gene, CDR1 is DFQATT and CDR2 is SNEGSKA (reference sequence). CDR3 residues: CSARSSTGVDEQYF. The CDR3 DNA reads as TGCAGTGCTAGATCTTCGACAGGGGTGGACGAGCAGTACTTC.

This clonotype showed up many times. The chain joins TRBV6-5 to TRBJ2-1, with D possibly matching TRBD2 (7 bases). V was clipped by 10 bases and J by 1 base, with 23 bases between them. The CDR3 has 17 amino acids. The germline V gene has CDR1 MNHEY and CDR2 SVGAGI. Here the CDR3 DNA reads TGTGCCACCACGTTAACCCGGGGGGCCGTTTCCTACAATGAGCAGTTCTTC. Protein product: CATTLTRGAVSYNEQFF.

The J gene is TRBJ2-7, the V gene TRBV10-2; 10 nucleotides line up with TRBD1. The germline V gene has CDR1 WSHSY and CDR2 SAAADI. This CDR3 is built from 16 residues. V lost 5 bases, J lost 3 bases, and 10 bases stayed unmatched. CDR3 in DNA: TGCGCCAGCAGTACCACCCGGACAGGGGGTGTCTACGAGCAGTACTTC. Protein: CASSTTRTGGVYEQYF.

The chain carries TRBV5-1 and TRBJ2-2, with 7 bases identical to TRBD1. The CDR3 contains 18 residues. Trimming cost V 0 bases and J 0 bases; bases outside gene matches: 8. Per germline, CDR1 SGHRS and CDR2 YFSETQ. The CDR3: CASSLGTGSLANTGELFF. DNA of the CDR3: TGCGCCAGCAGCTTGGGGACAGGCTCGCTCGCGAACACCGGGGAGCTGTTTTTT.

This clonotype was found many times. This sequence joins TRBV5-1 and TRBJ1-1; D unclear. Per the germline V gene, CDR1 is SGHRS and CDR2 is YFSETQ. This CDR3 comprises 15 residues. V was trimmed by 4 bases and J by 1 base, leaving 14 bases between them. The CDR3 DNA is TGCGCCAGCAGCCCGGCTCCTCTCGGGAACACTGAAGCTTTCTTT. As protein: CASSPAPLGNTEAFF.

This clonotype was observed a handful of times. This chain connects TRBV6-6 to TRBJ2-7; 7 nucleotides agree with TRBD2. This CDR3 spans 17 amino acids. The J segment lost 2 bases and the V segment lost 4 bases, leaving 14 bases of the junction unmatched. The germline V gene encodes CDR1 MNHNY and CDR2 SVGAGI (reference sequence). Written as DNA, the CDR3 is TGTGCCAGCAGTTCCACCAGCGGGGTGGGAGGAACCTACGAGCAGTACTTC. The encoded protein is CASSSTSGVGGTYEQYF.